This T cell receptor (beta chain) was recorded in a study of graft-versus-host responses after intestinal transplantation. Deletions cut 5 bases from V and 2 bases from J, with 13 bases between. CDR3 length: 14 residues. The V gene's germline CDR1 is MGHDK and CDR2 SYGVNS. TCRdb's copy holds only in-frame clones and misses some; the assay was immunoSEQ multiplex PCR. This sample has some 22,000 clones, with 85% to 95% found just once. The chain is built from TRBV25-1 and TRBJ2-7; D ambiguous. The origin of this receptor is a human patient who received an intestinal transplant, so some T cells may come from the graft donor. Sequenced material: PBMCs, taken roughly 38 days after intestinal transplant. The CDR3 spells CASSLPRRPYEQYF. The CDR3 nucleotides read TGTGCCAGCAGTCTCCCCAGAAGACCCTACGAGCAGTACTTC.